Below are 5 T cell receptor beta chains sequenced from a single sample in a study of CD4 T cells in relation to SARS-CoV-2 and coronaviruses. Here immunoSEQ multiplex PCR was the method, and the copy in TCRdb shows in-frame clones only, minus some. The sample shows around 56,000 clones, roughly 88% of them seen only once. Before the COVID-19 pandemic, during about 2010-2018, CD4+ T cells were taken from unexposed donors. What was sequenced was memory CD4+ T cells from PBMCs. These receptor sequences come from a human donor in good health.

The V call is TRBV18, the J call TRBJ2-6; a weak D match, TRBD1 (5 bases). CDR1 is KGHSH, CDR2 LQKENI, per germline. V was shortened by 2 bases and J by 0 bases, with 20 bases between the two germline ends. The CDR3 consists of 20 residues. CDR3 DNA: TGTGCCAGCTCACCAATCACGGAGCAGGGTTCCAGCTCTGGGGCCAACGTCCTGACTTTC. Its translation: CASSPITEQGSSSGANVLTF. Full variable domain (rest looked up from reference TRBV18 and TRBJ2-6): NAGVMQNPRHLVRRRGQEARLRCSPMKGHSHVYWYRQLPEEGLKFMVYLQKENIIDESGMPKERFSAEFPKEGPSILRIQQVVRGDSAAYFCASSPITEQGSSSGANVLTFGAGSRLTVL.

The chain uses TRBV5-8 and TRBJ1-5; tentatively, D is TRBD1 (5 bases). Trimming took off 7 bases at V and 0 bases at J, with 14 bases between the two ends. This CDR3 contains 15 residues. In germline, CDR1 is SGHTS, CDR2 YDEGEE. CDR3 loop: CASARGDYSNQPQHF. For the CDR3, the DNA is TGTGCCAGCGCCCGAGGGGACTATAGCAATCAGCCCCAGCATTTT.

The table lists this clone with a count of one. CDR3 DNA: TGTGCCAGCAGTACCCATAGTGAGCAGTTCTTC. It codes for CASSTHSEQFF. The chain combines TRBV12-3 or TRBV12-4 with TRBJ2-1, with unresolved D. CDR3 length: 11 residues. Between the trimmed V and J ends, which lost 5 bases and 9 bases, there was a span of 8 bases.

CDR3 nucleotides: TGTGCCAGCAGGGGACTAGCGGTTACCTACGAGCAGTACTTC. Translation gives CASRGLAVTYEQYF. The genes are TRBV2 and TRBJ2-7, with 11 bases fitting TRBD2. Germline CDR1 is SNHLY and CDR2 is FYNNEI. The CDR3 spans 14 residues. The V segment lost 6 bases and the J segment 2 bases; nucleotides outside the gene matches: 3.

There are a few counts of this clone. The chain carries TRBV28 and TRBJ1-5; TRBD1 might be the D (6 bases). The CDR3 runs 16 residues. Trimming shortened V by 4 bases and J by 6 bases, and 19 bases separated the two germline ends. The germline V gene has CDR1 MDHEN and CDR2 SYDVKM. The CDR3 DNA is TGTGCCAGCAGTTCAACCTTAAGGGGGTGGGGTCAGCCCCAGCATTTT. This encodes CASSSTLRGWGQPQHF. Variable domain in full (rest from reference TRBV28 and TRBJ1-5): DVKVTQSSRYLVKRTGEKVFLECVQDMDHENMFWYRQDPGLGLRLIYFSYDVKMKEKGDIPEGYSVSREKKERFSLILESASTNQTSMYLCASSSTLRGWGQPQHFGDGTRLSIL.